This T cell receptor beta chain comes out of a study of T cell repertoires in cytomegalovirus infection. Study results and caveats: Cumulative public TCR beta family frequency identified carriers of CMV plus the relevant HLA.

TCRdb re-derived calls from the reads in MiXCR, one entry per CDR3 protein. The table includes around 130,000 distinct CDR3 sequences, roughly a quarter detected once. This clonotype was observed a handful of times. As yet, its antigen is unknown. This receptor was identified in a human donor in good health (CMV status not recorded). Some clones in this sample may be carry-over from other donors' samples. Sequencing input: PBMCs, sequenced either directly or after in vitro stimulation (not recorded which).

CDR3 sequence reads: CASSFVRGYGYTF. The CDR3 coding sequence is TGTGCCAGCAGTTTTGTTCGGGGCTATGGCTACACCTTC. The chain recombines TRBV12-3 or TRBV12-4 with TRBJ1-2, with no clear D. The CDR3 sequence is 13 residues long. The germline V and J ends were trimmed by 3 bases and 4 bases, with 9 bases remaining between them.